The TCR beta chain described here comes from a study of OX40 agonist ivuxolimab in advanced cancers. About the research overall: Partial responses were observed in three patients, of whom one had hepatocellular carcinoma and two had cutaneous melanoma. General study points: CD8+ T cells averaged more expanded clones than CD4+.

The CDR3 covers 16 residues. With 0 bases clipped from V and 8 bases from J, the junction kept 7 bases outside the gene matches. The germline V gene has CDR1 SGHAT and CDR2 FQNNGV. A word on this clone: The antigen is unknown.

Method: immunoSEQ multiplex PCR; TCRdb's copy keeps in-frame clones and lacks some. The top ten clones hold around 0.34% of a sample with 90,000 or so clones, 89% of them seen once. Sequences were derived from CD4+ or CD8+ T cells sorted from blood, sampled in a trial of the OX40 agonist ivuxolimab. This chain joins TRBV11-2 and TRBJ2-1; TRBD2 matches 10 bases. The sequence came from an adult with an advanced solid tumor such as melanoma, head and neck, liver or kidney cancer. In DNA form, the CDR3 reads TGTGCCAGCAGCTTAGATCGGGGACTAGCGTATGATGAGCAGTTCTTC. This translates into CASSLDRGLAYDEQFF.